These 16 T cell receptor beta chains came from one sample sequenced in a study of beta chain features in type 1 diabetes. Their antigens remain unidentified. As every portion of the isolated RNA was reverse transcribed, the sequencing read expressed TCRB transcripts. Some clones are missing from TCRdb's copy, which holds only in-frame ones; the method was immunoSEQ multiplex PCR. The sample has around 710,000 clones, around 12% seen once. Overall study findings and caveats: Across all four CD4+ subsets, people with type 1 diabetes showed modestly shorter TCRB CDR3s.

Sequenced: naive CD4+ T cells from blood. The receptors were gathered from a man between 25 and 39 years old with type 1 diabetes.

CDR3: CASSLATHTKGNEQFF. CDR3 in DNA: TGTGCCAGCAGCTTAGCTACTCACACTAAAGGAAATGAGCAGTTCTTC. The chain joins TRBV7-2 to TRBJ2-1, with D unclear. The CDR3 is 16 residues long. CDR1 and CDR2 from the germline V gene are SGHTA and FQGNSA. V lost 0 bases, J lost 7 bases, and 16 bases lay in between.

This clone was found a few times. The CDR3 loop reads CASSFMSGGNEQYF. For the CDR3, the DNA is TGTGCCAGCAGCTTTATGTCAGGGGGTAACGAGCAGTACTTC. The chain employs TRBV7-8 and TRBJ2-7, with 7 bases aligning to TRBD1. The CDR3 runs to 14 residues. Germline CDR1 SGHVS, CDR2 FQNEAQ. The V and J ends lost 3 bases and 5 bases, in that order; junction bases with no gene match: 7.

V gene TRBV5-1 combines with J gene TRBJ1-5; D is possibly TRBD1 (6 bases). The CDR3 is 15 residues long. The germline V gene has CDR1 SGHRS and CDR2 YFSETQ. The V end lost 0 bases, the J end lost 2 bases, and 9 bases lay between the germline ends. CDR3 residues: CASSLGGLGNQPQHF. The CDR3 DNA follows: TGCGCCAGCAGCTTGGGGGGGCTCGGCAATCAGCCCCAGCATTTT. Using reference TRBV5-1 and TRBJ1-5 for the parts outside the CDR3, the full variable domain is KAGVTQTPRYLIKTRGQQVTLSCSPISGHRSVSWYQQTPGQGLQFLFEYFSETQRNKGNFPGRFSGRQFSNSRSEMNVSTLELGDSALYLCASSLGGLGNQPQHFGDGTRLSIL.

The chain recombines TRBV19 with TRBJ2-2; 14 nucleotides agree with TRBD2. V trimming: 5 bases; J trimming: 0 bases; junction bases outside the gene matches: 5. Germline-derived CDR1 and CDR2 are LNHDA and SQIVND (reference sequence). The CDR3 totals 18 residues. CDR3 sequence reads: CASSPGLAGATNTGELFF. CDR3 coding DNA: TGTGCCAGTAGTCCGGGACTAGCGGGGGCTACGAACACCGGGGAGCTGTTTTTT.

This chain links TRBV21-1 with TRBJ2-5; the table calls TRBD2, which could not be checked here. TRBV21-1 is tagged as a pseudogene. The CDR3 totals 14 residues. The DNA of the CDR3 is TGTGCCAGCAGCAAAGTGGGCAGGAGGGAGACCCAGTACTTC. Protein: CASSKVGRRETQYF.

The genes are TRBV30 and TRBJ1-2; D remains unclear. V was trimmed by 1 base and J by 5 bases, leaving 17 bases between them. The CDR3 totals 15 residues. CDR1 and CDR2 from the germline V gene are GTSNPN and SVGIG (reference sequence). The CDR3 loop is CAWSARGWTAYGYTF. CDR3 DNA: TGTGCCTGGAGTGCGCGGGGATGGACGGCTTATGGCTACACCTTC.

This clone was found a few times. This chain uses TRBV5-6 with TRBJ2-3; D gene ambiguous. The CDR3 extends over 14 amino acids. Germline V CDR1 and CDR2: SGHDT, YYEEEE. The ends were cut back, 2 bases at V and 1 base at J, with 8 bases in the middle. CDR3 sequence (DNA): TGTGCCAGCAGCTTTTCTCCAGGCACAGATACGCAGTATTTT. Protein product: CASSFSPGTDTQYF.

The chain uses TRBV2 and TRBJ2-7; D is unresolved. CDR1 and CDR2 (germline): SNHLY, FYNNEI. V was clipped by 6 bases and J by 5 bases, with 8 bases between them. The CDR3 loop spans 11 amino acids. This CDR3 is CASSVDHEQYF. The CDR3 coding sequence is TGTGCCAGCAGCGTGGACCACGAGCAGTACTTC.

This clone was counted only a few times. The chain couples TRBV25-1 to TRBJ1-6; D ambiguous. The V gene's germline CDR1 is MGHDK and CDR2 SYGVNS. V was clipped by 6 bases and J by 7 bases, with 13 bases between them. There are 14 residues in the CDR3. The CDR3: CASSHSNGNSPLHF. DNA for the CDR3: TGTGCCAGCAGCCACTCGAACGGAAATTCACCCCTCCACTTT.

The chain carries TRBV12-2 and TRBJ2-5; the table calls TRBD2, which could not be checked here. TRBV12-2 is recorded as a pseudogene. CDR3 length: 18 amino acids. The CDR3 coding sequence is TGTGCAAGTCGCTTAGCGCGTTGGCTAGCGGGATATCAAGAGACCCAGTACTTC. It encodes CASRLARWLAGYQETQYF.

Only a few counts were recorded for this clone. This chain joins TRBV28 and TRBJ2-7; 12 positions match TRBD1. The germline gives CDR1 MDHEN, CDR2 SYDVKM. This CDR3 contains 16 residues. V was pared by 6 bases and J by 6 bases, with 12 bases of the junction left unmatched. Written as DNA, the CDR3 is TGTGCCAGCAGCCAACTTCTATCGGGACAGGGGGCCGAGCAGTACTTC. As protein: CASSQLLSGQGAEQYF.

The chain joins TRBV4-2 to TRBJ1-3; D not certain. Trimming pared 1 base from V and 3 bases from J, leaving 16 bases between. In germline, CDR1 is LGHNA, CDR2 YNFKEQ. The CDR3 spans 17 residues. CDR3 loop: CASSQGVTARGGNTIYF. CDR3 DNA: TGTGCCAGCAGCCAAGGTGTTACGGCACGGGGTGGAAACACCATATATTTT.

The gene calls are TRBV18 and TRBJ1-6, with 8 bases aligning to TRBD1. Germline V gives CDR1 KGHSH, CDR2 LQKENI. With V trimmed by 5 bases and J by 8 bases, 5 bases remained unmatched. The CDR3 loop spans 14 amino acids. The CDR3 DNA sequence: TGTGCCAGCTCATTCGACAGGGGCTATTCACCCCTCCACTTT. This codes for CASSFDRGYSPLHF. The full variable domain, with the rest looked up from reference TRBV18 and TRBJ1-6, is NAGVMQNPRHLVRRRGQEARLRCSPMKGHSHVYWYRQLPEEGLKFMVYLQKENIIDESGMPKERFSAEFPKEGPSILRIQQVVRGDSAAYFCASSFDRGYSPLHFGNGTRLTVT.

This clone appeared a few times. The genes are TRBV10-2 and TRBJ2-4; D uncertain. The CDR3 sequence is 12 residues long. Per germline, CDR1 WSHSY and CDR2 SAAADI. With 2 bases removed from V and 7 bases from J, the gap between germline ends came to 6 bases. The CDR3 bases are TGCGCCAGCAGTGAGGTCTGGAACATTCAGTACTTC. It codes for CASSEVWNIQYF.

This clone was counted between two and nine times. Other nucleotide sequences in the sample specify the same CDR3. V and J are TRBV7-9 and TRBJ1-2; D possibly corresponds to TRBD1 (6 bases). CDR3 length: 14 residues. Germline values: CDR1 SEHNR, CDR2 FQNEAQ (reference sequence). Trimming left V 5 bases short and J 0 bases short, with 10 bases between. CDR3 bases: TGTGCCAGCAGCCTACAGGGCACTAACTATGGCTACACCTTC. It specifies CASSLQGTNYGYTF.

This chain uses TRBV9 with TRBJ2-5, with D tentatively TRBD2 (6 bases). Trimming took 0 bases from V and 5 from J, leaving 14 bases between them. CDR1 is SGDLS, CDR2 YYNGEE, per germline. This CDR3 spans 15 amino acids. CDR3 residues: CASSVGGVKMETQYF. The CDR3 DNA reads TGTGCCAGCAGCGTAGGCGGGGTTAAGATGGAGACCCAGTACTTC.